Following are 23 T cell receptor beta chains from one sample sequenced in a study of T cells in Graves' hyperthyroidism and ophthalmopathy. There were TCR beta CDR3 regions amplified from RNA transcripts. Initially, a first-round RT-PCR of the TCR CDR3 employed the HTBI primer set. Each CDR3 protein gets one entry after TCRdb re-called the multiplex PCR reads with MiXCR. This sample has over 700,000 distinct CDR3 sequences, with about a third found just once. Sequencing was done on a sample of blood. The receptors were sampled from a woman aged 40 to 50 with Graves' hyperthyroidism.

This clonotype has more than one count but fewer than ten. This chain joins TRBV6-6 and TRBJ2-7; D uncertain. This CDR3 region has 16 residues. Trimming cost V 8 bases and J 6 bases, with 26 bases left between them. Germline CDR1 MNHNY, CDR2 SVGAGI (reference sequence). This CDR3 is CASSRGPGPRLCEQYF. CDR3 nucleotides: TGTGCCAGCTCCCGCGGCCCGGGCCCTCGGTTATGCGAGCAGTACTTC.

V is TRBV10-3 and J is TRBJ2-2; the D is unclear. Germline V gene lookup returns CDR1 ENHRY and CDR2 SYGVKD. This CDR3 is built from 12 residues. V shed 0 bases and J shed 8 bases, with 4 bases lying between them. The CDR3 loop reads CAISESRGELFF. The CDR3 DNA sequence: TGTGCCATCAGTGAGTCGCGAGGGGAGCTGTTTTTT.

This clonotype was seen ten or more times. The chain carries TRBV10-3 and TRBJ1-2; D gene unclear. The CDR3 runs to 18 residues. Germline assignment: CDR1 ENHRY and CDR2 SYGVKD. The ends were cut back, 0 bases at V and 0 bases at J, with 17 bases in the middle. The CDR3 reads CAISESLAGAGPNYGYTF. The CDR3 DNA reads TGTGCCATCAGTGAGTCCTTGGCAGGAGCCGGACCTAACTATGGCTACACCTTC.

The rearrangement links TRBV11-2 to TRBJ1-5; weak D call: TRBD1 (5 bases). Trimming removed 5 bases from V and 2 bases from J, with 13 bases in between. The CDR3 totals 15 residues. CDR1 SGHAT and CDR2 FQNNGV come from the germline V gene. CDR3 sequence reads: CASSPDTGGNQPQHF. CDR3 sequence (DNA): TGTGCCAGCAGCCCGGACACCGGGGGCAATCAGCCCCAGCATTTT. The whole variable domain, remainder taken from reference TRBV11-2 and TRBJ1-5, is EAGVAQSPRYKIIEKRQSVAFWCNPISGHATLYWYQQILGQGPKLLIQFQNNGVVDDSQLPKDRFSAERLKGVDSTLKIQPAKLEDSAVYLCASSPDTGGNQPQHFGDGTRLSIL.

The chain is built from TRBV6-5 and TRBJ1-1, with D tentatively TRBD1 (6 bases). V was trimmed by 3 bases and J by 9 bases, leaving 14 bases between them. From germline, CDR1 is MNHEY and CDR2 SVGAGI. This CDR3 region has 13 residues. CDR3 sequence reads: CASSYNRVLKAFF. The CDR3 DNA reads TGTGCCAGCAGTTATAACAGGGTTTTGAAAGCTTTCTTT.

The chain uses TRBV20-1 and TRBJ2-6; no clear D gene. CDR1 and CDR2 (germline): DFQATT, SNEGSKA (reference sequence). Deletions cut 0 bases from V and 5 bases from J, with 8 bases between. The CDR3 runs to 14 residues. CDR3 nucleotides: TGCAGTGCTAGAGATCGACTGAGGGCCAACGTCCTGACTTTC. Translated, it gives CSARDRLRANVLTF.

The chain joins TRBV20-1 to TRBJ2-6; 10 nucleotides align to TRBD1. Germline assignment: CDR1 DFQATT and CDR2 SNEGSKA (reference sequence). The CDR3 runs to 19 residues. V was pared by 8 bases and J by 1 base, with 17 bases of the junction left unmatched. CDR3 nucleotide sequence: TGCAGTATGACGGATCGGGACAGGGGCGTTCATTCTGGGGCCAACGTCCTGACTTTC. Its translation: CSMTDRDRGVHSGANVLTF.

In regard to this clonotype: Likely a read error: the CDR3 ends without its conserved phenylalanine or tryptophan. V usage is TRBV2 and J usage is TRBJ1-6; maybe TRBD1 (6 bases). Trimming took off 6 bases at V and 2 bases at J, with 17 bases between the two ends. The CDR3 consists of 17 residues. From germline, CDR1 is SNHLY and CDR2 FYNNEI. Here the CDR3 DNA reads TGTGCCAGCAGCCAGGGGCGGGACTCAGCCTATAATTCACCCCTCCACCTT. This codes for CASSQGRDSAYNSPLHL.

V usage is TRBV13 and J usage is TRBJ1-6, with D perhaps TRBD1 (5 bases). The CDR3 spans 16 residues. Germline values: CDR1 PRHDT, CDR2 FYEKMQ (reference sequence). V was pared by 4 bases and J by 0 bases, with 10 bases between. This CDR3 is CASSSRQRSYNSPLHF. The CDR3 DNA follows: TGTGCCAGCAGCTCACGACAGCGCTCCTATAATTCACCCCTCCACTTT.

The rearrangement joins TRBV7-2 to TRBJ2-5; D perhaps matches TRBD1 (5 bases). CDR3 size: 16 residues. V shed 0 bases and J shed 4 bases, with 15 bases lying between them. Germline lookup yields CDR1 SGHTA and CDR2 FQGNSA. CDR3 bases: TGTGCCAGCAGCTTAGCAGGGGCACTTGGGGCAGAGACCCAGTACTTC. Its protein product is CASSLAGALGAETQYF.

Points on this clonotype: A read error may produce the germline difference seen at one junction end. The chain carries TRBV5-5 and TRBJ1-2, with TRBD1 identical over 9 bases. The CDR3 contains 15 residues. Germline lookup yields CDR1 SGHKS and CDR2 YYEKEE (reference sequence). The CDR3 DNA reads TGTGCCAGCAGCCCCGACAGGGGGTATAACTGTGGCTACACCTTC. This translates into CASSPDRGYNCGYTF.

The V and J genes are TRBV6-5 and TRBJ2-7, with D unclear. This CDR3 comprises 15 residues. With 6 bases removed from V and 6 bases from J, the gap between germline ends came to 21 bases. Germline V gene data show CDR1 as MNHEY and CDR2 as SVGAGI. The CDR3 nucleotides read TGTGCCAGCAGGCCACTACCGGGCCCCCTCGGCGAGCAGTACTTC. It encodes CASRPLPGPLGEQYF.

The chain couples TRBV6-1 to TRBJ1-2; 7 bases line up with TRBD1. V shed 1 base, J shed 6 bases, and the junction held 11 bases outside the gene matches. The CDR3 sequence is 16 residues long. CDR1 and CDR2 from the germline V gene are MNHNS and SASEGT. As DNA, the CDR3 is TGTGCCAGCAGTGAAGTGTTGCCAGGGGGTAGGGATGGCTACACCTTC. Protein sequence: CASSEVLPGGRDGYTF.

This clonotype was recorded a few times. The chain combines TRBV5-4 with TRBJ1-4; D gene uncertain. Germline values: CDR1 SGHNT, CDR2 YYREEE (reference sequence). Trimming removed 4 bases at V and 5 bases at J, with 15 bases between. CDR3 length equals 15 residues. The CDR3 coding sequence is TGTGCCAGCAGCCCAACCCTAGAAAGAAATGAAAAACTGTTTTTT. Encoded protein: CASSPTLERNEKLFF.

This clonotype was seen many times. The chain employs TRBV20-1 and TRBJ1-2, with D possibly TRBD1 on 5 matching bases. This CDR3 has 13 amino acids. V dropped 6 bases and J dropped 1 base, with 12 bases sitting between them. The germline CDR1 and CDR2 sequences are DFQATT and SNEGSKA (reference sequence). Here the CDR3 DNA reads TGCAGTGCCCGGGACGGTAATAACTATGGCTACACCTTC. It codes for CSARDGNNYGYTF.

This clonotype came up a few times. The V and J genes are TRBV4-3 and TRBJ2-7; 9 bases line up with TRBD1. This CDR3 is 15 amino acids long. CDR1 and CDR2 from the germline V gene are LGHNA and YSLEER. J lost 1 base, V lost 3 bases, and 4 bases had no gene match. The CDR3 is CASSQIGTGSYEQYF. CDR3 sequence (DNA): TGCGCCAGCAGCCAGATAGGGACAGGGTCCTACGAGCAGTACTTC.

This clonotype was recorded once. The rearrangement uses TRBV4-1 and TRBJ1-5; 11 nucleotides agree with TRBD1. Per the germline V gene, CDR1 is MGHRA and CDR2 is YSYEKL. CDR3 length equals 16 residues. Trimming cost V 4 bases and J 6 bases; bases outside gene matches: 8. CDR3 in amino acids: CASSLQPGQGVQPQHF. The CDR3 DNA is TGCGCCAGCAGCCTCCAGCCGGGACAGGGGGTTCAGCCCCAGCATTTT.

This clonotype was recorded many times. The V and J genes are TRBV7-8 and TRBJ1-4; D ambiguous. CDR1 is SGHVS and CDR2 is FQNEAQ in the germline V gene. The CDR3 is made up of 15 amino acids. V lost 3 bases to trimming and J lost 4 bases, with 12 bases between them. CDR3 residues: CASSLTERLNEKLFF. CDR3 DNA sequence: TGTGCCAGCAGCTTGACGGAGCGACTTAATGAAAAACTGTTTTTT.

V gene TRBV12-3 or TRBV12-4 combines with J gene TRBJ1-6, with D possibly being TRBD1 (6 bases). This CDR3 has 15 amino acids. The germline V and J ends were trimmed by 3 bases and 7 bases, with 13 bases remaining between them. The CDR3 DNA follows: TGTGCCAGCAGTTTTTCTTACAGGGAAAATTCACCCCTCCACTTT. Its translation is CASSFSYRENSPLHF.

This clonotype was observed a handful of times. V and J are TRBV4-1 and TRBJ1-1; possible D gene TRBD1, 6 bases. This CDR3 has 19 amino acids. Germline V gene data show CDR1 as MGHRA and CDR2 as YSYEKL. V gave up 4 bases and J gave up 3 bases, with 27 bases separating them. Here the CDR3 reads CASSRPGTRSGGEHTEAFF. The CDR3 DNA is TGCGCCAGCAGCCGTCCAGGTACTAGAAGTGGGGGCGAGCACACTGAAGCTTTCTTT.

Many counts were recorded for this clonotype. The chain links TRBV2 to TRBJ1-1, with 8 bases identical to TRBD1. CDR3 length equals 13 residues. CDR1 SNHLY and CDR2 FYNNEI come from the germline V gene. V shed 6 bases and J 3 bases; nucleotides not matched to a gene: 3. The CDR3 sequence: CASRDRVYTEAFF. In nucleotides, the CDR3 is TGTGCCAGCAGGGACAGGGTGTACACTGAAGCTTTCTTT.

This clonotype was seen more than once but under ten times. The V and J genes are TRBV10-3 and TRBJ2-3, with 12 bases lining up with TRBD2. Trimming at V came to 4 bases and at J to 3 bases, leaving 2 bases not matched to a gene. Germline V gene lookup returns CDR1 ENHRY and CDR2 SYGVKD. The CDR3 contains 15 residues. The CDR3 region has the DNA TGTGCCATCAGTGGACTAGCGGGAGTAACAGATACGCAGTATTTT. This sequence encodes CAISGLAGVTDTQYF.

The chain carries TRBV6-5 and TRBJ2-5; D is perhaps TRBD2 (6 bases). Germline values: CDR1 MNHEY, CDR2 SVGAGI. V lost 2 bases, J lost 1 base, and 11 bases lay in between. The CDR3 consists of 15 residues. In DNA, the CDR3 is TGTGCCAGCAGTTACGATGTAGCGGCCCAAGAGACCCAGTACTTC. Translating gives CASSYDVAAQETQYF.